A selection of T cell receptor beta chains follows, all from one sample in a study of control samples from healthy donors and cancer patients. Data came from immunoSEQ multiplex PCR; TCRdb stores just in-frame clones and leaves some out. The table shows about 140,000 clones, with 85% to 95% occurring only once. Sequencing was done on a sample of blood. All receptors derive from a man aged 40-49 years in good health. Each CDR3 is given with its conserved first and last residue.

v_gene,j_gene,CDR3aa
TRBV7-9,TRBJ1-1,CASSPQKAFF
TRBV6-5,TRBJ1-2,CASSSFNYGYTF
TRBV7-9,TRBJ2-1,CASSLGTGNEQFF
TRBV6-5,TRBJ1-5,CASSPREDSNQPQHF
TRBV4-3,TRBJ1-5,CASSQGRVSNQPQHF
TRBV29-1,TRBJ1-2,CSAGRDGGYGYTF
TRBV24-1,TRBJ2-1,CATSPGLAGGWGEQFF
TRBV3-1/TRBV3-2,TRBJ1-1,CASSTQGPNTEAFF
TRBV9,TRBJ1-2,CASSATGQGTLHGYTF
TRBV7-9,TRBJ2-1,CASSFGLAGVEQFF
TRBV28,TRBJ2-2,CAKQYDTGELFF
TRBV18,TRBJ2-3,CASSPSAGGTDTQYF
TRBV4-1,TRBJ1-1,CASSHDESTEAFF
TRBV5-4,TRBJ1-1,CAWTGNTEAFF
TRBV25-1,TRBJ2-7,CASSGLARPYEQYF
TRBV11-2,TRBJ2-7,CASSPGRGLNEQYF
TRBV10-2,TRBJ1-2,CASSESRDLSGYTF
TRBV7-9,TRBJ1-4,CASSLGPPYREEKLFF
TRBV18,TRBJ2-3,CASSQRDRLTDTQYF
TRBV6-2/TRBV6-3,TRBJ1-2,CASSYDERNGYTF
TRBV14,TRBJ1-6,CASSQDPLGHSPLHF
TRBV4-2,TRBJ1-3,CASSQGGGGNTIYF
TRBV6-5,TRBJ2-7,CASKRIRDANYEQYF
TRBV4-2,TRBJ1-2,CASSQAGQLNYGYTF
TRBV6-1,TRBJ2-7,CASSESAPREQYF
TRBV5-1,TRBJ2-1,CASSVGRPIAGEQFF
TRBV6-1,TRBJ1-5,CASSEWGARNQPQHF
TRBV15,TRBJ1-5,CATSSQGKEPQHF
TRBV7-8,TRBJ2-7,CASTRAGGVEQYF
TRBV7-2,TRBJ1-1,CASSLEGQGKAFF
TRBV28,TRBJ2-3,CASSLGADTQYF
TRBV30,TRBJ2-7,CAWSVNRDYEQYF
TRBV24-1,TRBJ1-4,CATSDRGQGIEKLFF
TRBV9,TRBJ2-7,CASSREAVSYEQYF
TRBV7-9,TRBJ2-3,CASSLDFSGKADTQYF
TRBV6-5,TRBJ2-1,CASRATGSYNEQFF
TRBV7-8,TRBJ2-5,CASRDRLKKETQYF
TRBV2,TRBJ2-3,CASKYTDTQYF
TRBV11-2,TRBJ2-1,CASSLGFRGSDEQFF
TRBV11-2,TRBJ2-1,CASSTLGQGRNEQFF
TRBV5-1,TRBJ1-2,CASSWRGGSYGYTF
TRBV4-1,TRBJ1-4,CASSQGQDRGTATNEKLFF
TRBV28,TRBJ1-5,CASSLGTGPNQPQHF
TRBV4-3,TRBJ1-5,CASSQSRGEPQHF
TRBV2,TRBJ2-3,CASSEGSGTNTDTQYF
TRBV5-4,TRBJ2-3,CASSLGQGFGDTQYF
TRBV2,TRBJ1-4,CASIGQARAEKLFF
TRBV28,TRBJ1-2,CASSLRERLYGYTF
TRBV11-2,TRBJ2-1,CASSLISGLASNEQFF
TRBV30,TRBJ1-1,CAWSSGNTEAFF
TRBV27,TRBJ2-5,CASSRDSQETQYF
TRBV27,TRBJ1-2,CASTNDRDDGYTF
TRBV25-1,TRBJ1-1,CASYSGENTEAFF